Listed here are 13 T cell receptor beta chains from one sample, sequenced in a study of T cells after yellow fever vaccination. TCRdb passed the 5' RACE reads through MiXCR, listing each CDR3 protein once. The table shows about 360,000 distinct CDR3 sequences, with over 5% occurring only once. Sequenced here: PBMCs, sampled 5 days after the yellow fever booster vaccination. Receptor source: a man under 40 who received the YFV17D yellow fever vaccine.

There are a few counts of this clonotype. The chain combines TRBV25-1 with TRBJ2-2; 14 bases match TRBD2. CDR1 and CDR2 (germline): MGHDK, SYGVNS. V lost 4 bases and J lost 8; bases outside the gene matches: 6. CDR3 length: 16 amino acids. CDR3 coding DNA: TGTGCCAGCAGTGGGGGGGGACTAGCGGGAGCGGGGGAGCTGTTTTTT. Amino acids: CASSGGGLAGAGELFF.

This clonotype turned up a few times. The V call is TRBV29-1, the J call TRBJ2-7; 7 nucleotides line up with TRBD2. The CDR3 runs 14 residues. V was clipped by 4 bases and J by 1 base; unmatched bases: 7. Germline V lookup: CDR1 SQVTM, CDR2 ANQGSEA. The CDR3 nucleotides are TGCAGCGTTGTCCTAGCGGACGGGTCCTACGAGCAGTACTTC. Amino acid sequence: CSVVLADGSYEQYF.

J is TRBJ1-1 and V is TRBV9; D remains unclear. The V end lost 0 bases, the J end lost 3 bases, and 6 bases lay between the germline ends. From germline, CDR1 is SGDLS and CDR2 YYNGEE. The length of the CDR3 is 13 residues. This chain's CDR3 is CASSVGPDTEAFF. CDR3 nucleotide sequence: TGTGCCAGCAGCGTAGGCCCGGACACTGAAGCTTTCTTT. Full variable domain (outside the CDR3, taken from reference TRBV9 and TRBJ1-1): DSGVTQTPKHLITATGQRVTLRCSPRSGDLSVYWYQQSLDQGLQFLIQYYNGEERAKGNILERFSAQQFPDLHSELNLSSLELGDSALYFCASSVGPDTEAFFGQGTRLTVV.

The chain combines TRBV7-9 with TRBJ2-7; perhaps TRBD2 as D (8 bases). CDR3 length equals 17 residues. In germline, CDR1 is SEHNR, CDR2 FQNEAQ (reference sequence). V was pared by 4 bases and J by 4 bases, with 23 bases between. CDR3 sequence: CASSSPGGTANGYEQYF. The CDR3 nucleotides are TGTGCCAGCAGCTCGCCGGGGGGGACAGCGAATGGTTACGAGCAGTACTTC.

This clonotype was seen only a few times. The CDR3: CASSSHGTSGTYEQYF. Here the CDR3 DNA reads TGTGCCAGCAGTTCACACGGGACTAGCGGGACCTACGAGCAGTACTTC. This rearrangement joins TRBV6-5 to TRBJ2-7; TRBD2 agrees at 13 bases. The junction had 5 bases not matched to a gene; V was cut back by 4 bases and J by 2 bases. CDR1 MNHEY and CDR2 SVGAGI come from the germline V gene. There are 16 residues in the CDR3.

Notes on this clonotype: This may stem from a read error, because a much larger clone lies one nucleotide away. The rearrangement links TRBV11-3 to TRBJ2-5; the D is unclear. CDR3 length: 13 residues. From germline, CDR1 is SGHNT and CDR2 YENEEA. In DNA form, the CDR3 reads TGTGCCGGCAGCGTAACCCCTCAAGAGACCCAGTACTTC. Translated, it gives CAGSVTPQETQYF.

This clonotype was counted many times. The CDR3 DNA follows: TGTGCCAGCAGCTTGCAGGTTAACACCGGGGAGCTGTTTTTT. Amino acid sequence: CASSLQVNTGELFF. This rearrangement joins TRBV7-2 to TRBJ2-2; D call uncertain. The V end lost 3 bases, the J end lost 2 bases, and 7 bases lay between the germline ends. CDR1 and CDR2 (germline): SGHTA, FQGNSA. CDR3 size: 14 residues.

This clonotype has a count of ten or more. The chain recombines TRBV29-1 with TRBJ1-2; D is possibly TRBD1 (5 bases). CDR1 and CDR2 from the germline V gene are SQVTM and ANQGSEA. CDR3 length equals 13 residues. Trimming pared 3 bases from V and 3 bases from J, leaving 11 bases between. CDR3 nucleotide sequence: TGCAGCGTTGATTGGGGACTGGACTATGGCTACACCTTC. Amino acids: CSVDWGLDYGYTF.

This chain joins TRBV5-1 and TRBJ2-7; 8 positions agree with TRBD1. V trimming: 3 bases; J trimming: 3 bases; junction bases outside the gene matches: 11. The CDR3 is made up of 16 amino acids. Germline V gene lookup returns CDR1 SGHRS and CDR2 YFSETQ. CDR3 in DNA: TGCGCCAGCAGCTCGTTCGGACAGGGTCAATTCTACGAGCAGTACTTC. This codes for CASSSFGQGQFYEQYF.

This clonotype was found many times. The V and J genes are TRBV11-2 and TRBJ2-1; D uncertain. Germline CDR1 reads SGHAT; CDR2 reads FQNNGV. This CDR3 region has 16 residues. V dropped 2 bases and J dropped 0 bases, with 11 bases sitting between them. This chain's CDR3 is CASSLRRSDSYNEQFF. In DNA form, the CDR3 reads TGTGCCAGCAGCTTAAGAAGGTCGGACTCCTACAATGAGCAGTTCTTC.

This clonotype was picked up a small number of times. The rearrangement uses TRBV4-3 and TRBJ2-3, with 8 nucleotides matching TRBD2. CDR1 LGHNA and CDR2 YSLEER come from the germline V gene. This CDR3 has 16 residues. J gave up 3 bases and V 3 bases, and 8 bases lay outside the gene matches. This chain's CDR3 is CASSHGRAVGTDTQYF. The DNA for the CDR3 is TGCGCCAGCAGCCACGGGAGGGCCGTGGGTACAGATACGCAGTATTTT.

The rearrangement joins TRBV25-1 to TRBJ1-1; D is possibly TRBD1 (6 bases). Deletions cut 6 bases from V and 1 base from J, with 15 bases between. The CDR3 spans 15 residues. Looked up from germline, CDR1 is MGHDK and CDR2 is SYGVNS. CDR3 sequence (DNA): TGTGCCAGCAGATCAAATCCGGGACAGAACACTGAAGCTTTCTTT. Protein: CASRSNPGQNTEAFF.

This clonotype was found many times. CDR3 in DNA: TGTGCCAGCAGGGGACAGGAGGACAATGAGCAGTTCTTC. This encodes CASRGQEDNEQFF. V usage is TRBV12-3 or TRBV12-4 and J usage is TRBJ2-1, with 8 positions matching TRBD1. The CDR3 sequence is 13 residues long. J lost 5 bases, V lost 6 bases, and 3 bases had no gene match.